A selection of T cell receptor beta chains follows, all from one sample in a study of naive and memory T cell subsets. TCRdb re-analysed the UMI-ligation and nested PCR reads in MiXCR, keeping a single row per CDR3 protein. This table has 130,000 to 150,000 distinct CDR3 sequences, roughly 22% appearing once. Sequenced input: naive CD4+ T cells from blood. The receptor source for this set is a human donor in good health. The CDR3 runs from the conserved cysteine through the conserved F or W. The D gene is left open where the match is weak. Only part of the rows carry a size: once, few, many, or a class if the clone is expanded.

>few|NA|TRBJ2-5|TRBV20-1
TGCAGTGCTAGAAACCAGGGTTGGCAAGAGACCCAGTACTTC
CSARNQGWQETQYF
>many|TRBD2|TRBJ2-1|TRBV14
TGTGCCAGCAGCCCGCGACTAGCGGGATTTCCAAATGAGCAGTTCTTC
CASSPRLAGFPNEQFF
>many|NA|TRBJ1-4|TRBV18
TGTGCCAGCTCACCGGACGGGAATGAAAAACTGTTTTTT
CASSPDGNEKLFF
>few|TRBD2|TRBJ2-2|TRBV28
TGTGCCAGCAGTCCCCATCTAGCGGGACCCAACACCGGGGAGCTGTTTTTT
CASSPHLAGPNTGELFF
>NA|TRBD1|TRBJ1-1|TRBV18
TGTGCCAGCTCACCATCGGGACAGGGGATAAGGAGCACTGAAGCTTTCTTT
CASSPSGQGIRSTEAFF
>NA|NA|TRBJ2-1|TRBV6-2/TRBV6-3
TGTGCCAGCAGTCACGGACCGGGCAATGAGCAGTTCTTC
CASSHGPGNEQFF
>few|TRBD1|TRBJ1-2|TRBV18
TGTGCCAGCAACGGACAGGAGATTAACTATGGCTACACCTTC
CASNGQEINYGYTF
>few|NA|TRBJ1-6|TRBV6-5
TGTGCCAGCAGATATTCACTTGGACCCAATTCACCCCTCCACTTT
CASRYSLGPNSPLHF
>few|NA|TRBJ2-2|TRBV6-5
TGTGCCAGCAGCCTGATCCAGGGTCTGGCCGGGGAGCTGTTTTTT
CASSLIQGLAGELFF
>NA|TRBD1|TRBJ2-1|TRBV3-1
TGTGCCAGCAGCCAAGCTGACAGGGGGCCTATCAATGAGCAGTTCTTC
CASSQADRGPINEQFF
>NA|NA|TRBJ2-3|TRBV6-1
TGTGCCACCTGGAAGGCTACGCAGTATTTT
CATWKATQYF
>few|NA|TRBJ1-4|TRBV4-3
TGCGCCAGCAGCCCAAGACCGGCCGCAACTAATGAAAAACTGTTTTTT
CASSPRPAATNEKLFF
>NA|NA|TRBJ1-5|TRBV12-3/TRBV12-4
TGTGCCAGCAGTTTTGACGGAGATAGCAATCAGCCCCAGCATTTT
CASSFDGDSNQPQHF
>NA|NA|TRBJ2-3|TRBV28
TGTGCCAGCAGTTTAGTGATCCGCACAGATACGCAGTATTTT
CASSLVIRTDTQYF
>NA|NA|TRBJ2-7|TRBV7-2
TGTGCCAGCAGCTACCAAGGGCGGGGCGAGCAGTACTTC
CASSYQGRGEQYF
>NA|NA|TRBJ2-7|TRBV5-1
TGCGCCAGCAGCTCCCCGACACCTTCGGGTCAGGAGCAGTACTTC
CASSSPTPSGQEQYF
>NA|TRBD1|TRBJ1-2|TRBV3-1
TGTGCCAGCAGCCAAGATAGGTTAGGGACAGGGACCTATGGCTACACCTTC
CASSQDRLGTGTYGYTF